This TCR beta chain stems from a study of T cells expressing NK-cell markers. For the study at large: The study drew TCR beta repertoires from sorted CD3+CD56+NKG2C+, CD3+CD56+NKG2C- and CD3+CD56-NKG2C+ T cells. Out of eight donors sequenced, seven tested HCMV-seropositive and the remaining one seronegative.

Broader study findings: Each of 6 or 7 donors carried dominant NKG2C+ clonotypes accounting for about 1.0-8% of CD8+ T cells.

TCR beta cDNA was generated via 5'RACE template switching incorporating UMIs. After re-calling the 5' RACE reads, TCRdb lists one entry per CDR3 protein, DNA absent. The sample includes 200,000 to 300,000 distinct CDR3 sequences. As concerns this clonotype: Its cognate antigen is unknown.

CDR1 SGHAT and CDR2 FQDESV come from the germline V gene (reference sequence). This CDR3 is built from 14 residues. This chain joins TRBV11-1 and TRBJ2-1; the D call from TCRdb, TRBD1, cannot be confirmed without DNA. Sample: blood T cells: a sorted CD56 or NKG2C T cell subset, CD4+ or CD8+ T cells, or bulk PBMC T cells (not recorded which). The receptor was isolated from a man younger than 35 in good health. CDR3 in amino acids: CASSLSGRWNEQFF.